This paragraph covers one TCR beta chain sequence. What antigen it recognizes has not been identified. The record has no base qualities; no much larger clone is one base away. TCRbeta CDR3 regions were amplified from genomic DNA by means of the immunoSEQ Assay, a bias-controlled multiplex PCR. Regarding the original processing steps: The number of nucleated cells in each sample was estimated by amplification of reference gene primers within the assay. Sequence reads were collapsed and filtered to measure the absolute abundance of every unique TCRbeta CDR3 rearrangement. For each sample, productive Simpson clonality was calculated by taking the square root of Simpson's diversity index across productive rearrangements. The table was pulled from immuneACCESS by TCRdb, which kept in-frame rearrangements only. Such tables lose some clones; where checked, under half of the loss comes from unresolved V genes, and the rest has no known cause. V and J calls and clone size are as listed in that table; D and trimming were resolved from the DNA. The sample includes around 250,000 clones, with around 86% observed a single time. The top ten constitute approximately 1.5% of the sample.

For this chain, trimming is 0 bases at the V end and 3 bases at the J end, and the number of junction bases without a gene match is 5. Sequences SGHRS (CDR1) and YFSETQ (CDR2) are obtained from the germline V gene. From its cysteine to its phenylalanine, the CDR3 spans 16 amino acids. Only CDR3 DNA remains: 48 bases, in frame from the first base. This sample was included in a study of blood T cell repertoires in COVID-19 (TCRdb year 2020). Regarding the study in general: Collaborator samples came from the United States, Italy and Spain and covered acute and convalescent phases of COVID-19. The material from the prospective study consisted of cDNA or gDNA derived from T cells, B-cell-depleted T cells, or PBMCs. The dataset comprised deeply sampled blood TCRbeta repertoires from subjects exposed to, actively infected with, or recovered from COVID-19. The repertoires were released in a freely available public database meant as a resource for research on the immune response to SARS-CoV-2. The samples were drawn from the first 160 participants of the ongoing ImmuneRACE study and from roughly 1,300 subjects provided by 6 global collaborators. The sample metadata nearly always contained a de-identified subject ID, COVID-19 status, age in years and sex. Where available, HLA class I and class II types were obtained from metadata supplied by the sample provider rather than from assay-based typing. The research as a whole found: The quantity of clinical and demographic metadata differed by source and by participant and was supplied without curation.

Enrolling through a virtual design, the prospective study's participants ranged in age from roughly 18 to 89 years and lived across more than 20 United States geographic areas. In the prospective study, cohorts were assigned on the basis of participant-reported clinical history obtained from a screening survey and a study questionnaire. ImmuneRACE Cohort 3 recovered participants were defined by two consecutive negative NP/OP PCR tests, healthcare professional clearance, or symptom resolution. In the prospective study, mobile phlebotomists collected whole blood, serum and a nasopharyngeal or oropharyngeal swab from each participant. Participants in the prospective study had the option to provide additional blood draws and questionnaires over a roughly 2-month period. Prospective study blood samples were shipped either frozen or at room temperature before DNA extraction.

The source of this sequence is a woman aged 50 to 65 who had recovered from COVID-19. The chain is assembled from TRBV5-1 and TRBJ1-5; TRBD1 aligns with 8 central bases. The sample comprised PBMCs or T cells enriched from blood (not recorded which). In nucleotide form, the sequence is TGCGCCAGCAGCTTGGCTGTGGGACAGGTCAATCAGCCCCAGCATTTT. This gives the protein CASSLAVGQVNQPQHF.